The 18 T cell receptor beta chains reported below all come from one sample, sequenced in a study of blood T cells in healthy people across ages. A second PCR, run for roughly 7 to 12 cycles, used a sample-barcoded 5' primer plus a J-beta primer mix. In TCRdb, the 5' RACE reads were re-called with MiXCR into one record per CDR3 protein. The sample consists of roughly 1.6 million distinct CDR3 sequences, about 32% of them appearing once. The sequenced sample was blood. Receptors originate from a woman aged 25-40 years in good health.

This clonotype occurred many times. The chain has TRBV20-1 and TRBJ2-5; a weak D match, TRBD1 (6 bases). CDR1 and CDR2 from the germline V gene are DFQATT and SNEGSKA (reference sequence). The CDR3 has 13 amino acids. The V end lost 3 bases, the J end lost 2 bases, and 10 bases lay between the germline ends. CDR3 loop: CSARGQKQETQYF. The CDR3 DNA is TGCAGTGCTAGGGGACAAAAACAAGAGACCCAGTACTTC.

The chain joins TRBV27 to TRBJ2-7; D unresolved. Trimming stripped 7 bases from V and 3 bases from J, with 10 bases between. The CDR3 covers 12 residues. Germline assignment: CDR1 MNHEY and CDR2 SMNVEV (reference sequence). The CDR3 region has the DNA TGTGCCAGCATAAGATTTTTCTACGAGCAGTACTTC. Its translation is CASIRFFYEQYF.

The V call is TRBV27, the J call TRBJ1-2; D gene uncertain. From germline, CDR1 is MNHEY and CDR2 SMNVEV (reference sequence). Trimming removed 5 bases from V and 2 bases from J, with 12 bases in between. The CDR3 spans 14 residues. The CDR3 DNA sequence: TGTGCCAGCAGTACGACCCTTGACAACTATGGCTACACCTTC. Protein: CASSTTLDNYGYTF.

J is TRBJ1-5 and V is TRBV20-1, with 9 bases fitting TRBD1. CDR3 length equals 17 residues. Germline V gives CDR1 DFQATT, CDR2 SNEGSKA (reference sequence). Trimming cost V 4 bases and J 2 bases; bases outside gene matches: 12. The CDR3 is CSAISGQGLRGNQPQHF. The CDR3 DNA reads TGCAGTGCTATTTCCGGACAGGGGCTCAGAGGCAATCAGCCCCAGCATTTT.

This clonotype was detected only a few times. The chain recombines TRBV20-1 with TRBJ2-7; 12 bases are a match to TRBD1. With V trimmed by 4 bases and J by 5 bases, 9 bases remained unmatched. Germline V gives CDR1 DFQATT, CDR2 SNEGSKA (reference sequence). The CDR3 runs to 15 residues. The DNA of the CDR3 is TGCAGTGCTACCCGAGCGGGACAGGGGGCGAACGAGCAGTACTTC. It specifies CSATRAGQGANEQYF.

A few counts support this clonotype. The V and J genes are TRBV2 and TRBJ1-5; D may be TRBD1 (6 bases). This CDR3 has 16 amino acids. The germline V and J ends were trimmed by 1 base and 2 bases, with 12 bases remaining between them. In germline, CDR1 is SNHLY, CDR2 FYNNEI. CDR3 loop: CASSEGQDEGNQPQHF. The CDR3 nucleotides read TGTGCCAGCAGTGAAGGACAGGACGAAGGCAATCAGCCCCAGCATTTT.

In this sample, this clonotype turned up a few times. The chain uses TRBV7-7 and TRBJ2-5; D is unresolved. This CDR3 has 14 residues. Looked up from germline, CDR1 is SSHAT and CDR2 is FNYEAQ (reference sequence). Trimming pared 1 base from V and 4 bases from J, leaving 10 bases between. For the CDR3, the DNA is TGTGCCAGCAGCTTAGTCTGGCGAGGAGAGACCCAGTACTTC. Translation gives CASSLVWRGETQYF.

The rearrangement links TRBV4-1 to TRBJ2-1; D might be TRBD2 (6 bases). There are 17 residues in the CDR3. Germline CDR1 reads MGHRA; CDR2 reads YSYEKL. V lost 5 bases and J lost 5, with 22 bases in between. The chain's CDR3 is CASSKKSLASLDNEQFF. For the CDR3, the DNA is TGCGCCAGCAGCAAAAAATCTCTAGCGAGCTTAGACAATGAGCAGTTCTTC.

This clonotype showed up just a few times. V gene TRBV9 combines with J gene TRBJ2-3, with TRBD2 matching 11 bases. Trimming at V came to 0 bases and at J to 3 bases, leaving 3 bases not matched to a gene. CDR1 is SGDLS and CDR2 is YYNGEE in the germline V gene. This CDR3 comprises 16 residues. The CDR3, as DNA: TGTGCCAGCAGCGTAGCGGCTAGCGGGAGGACAGATACGCAGTATTTT. It specifies CASSVAASGRTDTQYF. Full variable domain (missing parts from reference TRBV9 and TRBJ2-3): DSGVTQTPKHLITATGQRVTLRCSPRSGDLSVYWYQQSLDQGLQFLIQYYNGEERAKGNILERFSAQQFPDLHSELNLSSLELGDSALYFCASSVAASGRTDTQYFGPGTRLTVL.

V usage is TRBV30 and J usage is TRBJ2-3; 9 bases match TRBD2. V lost 2 bases and J lost 1; bases outside the gene matches: 4. The CDR3 has 15 amino acids. Germline CDR1 is GTSNPN and CDR2 is SVGIG (reference sequence). The CDR3 loop reads CAWSWASGGTDTQYF. The DNA of the CDR3 is TGTGCCTGGAGTTGGGCTAGCGGGGGCACAGATACGCAGTATTTT. Complete variable domain (other parts from reference TRBV30 and TRBJ2-3): SQTIHQWPATLVQPVGSPLSLECTVEGTSNPNLYWYRQAAGRGLQLLFYSVGIGQISSEVPQNLSASRPQDRQFILSSKKLLLSDSGFYLCAWSWASGGTDTQYFGPGTRLTVL.

The chain links TRBV5-1 to TRBJ1-1; D is perhaps TRBD1 (6 bases). The V and J ends lost 3 bases and 6 bases respectively, with 12 bases between them. The CDR3 length is 13 residues. Germline loops: CDR1 SGHRS, CDR2 YFSETQ. CDR3 bases: TGCGCCAGCAGCTCGGTACAGGGTGCTGAAGCTTTCTTT. This codes for CASSSVQGAEAFF.

The rearrangement uses TRBV7-9 and TRBJ2-7; 12 bases are shared with TRBD1. Germline CDR1 SEHNR, CDR2 FQNEAQ (reference sequence). With V trimmed by 5 bases and J by 3 bases, 11 bases remained unmatched. The CDR3 sequence is 17 residues long. The CDR3 loop is CASSLQPGQGADYEQYF. DNA of the CDR3: TGTGCCAGCAGCCTCCAACCGGGACAGGGGGCTGACTACGAGCAGTACTTC. Supplemented by reference TRBV7-9 and TRBJ2-7, the full variable domain reads DTGVSQNPRHKITKRGQNVTFRCDPISEHNRLYWYRQTLGQGPEFLTYFQNEAQLEKSRLLSDRFSAERPKGSFSTLEIQRTEQGDSAMYLCASSLQPGQGADYEQYFGPGTRLTVT.

This clonotype came up a few times. The genes are TRBV20-1 and TRBJ2-3; no definite D call. This CDR3 has 14 residues. Per the germline V gene, CDR1 is DFQATT and CDR2 is SNEGSKA (reference sequence). CDR3 region: CSAPRRPSTDTQYF. The CDR3 nucleotides are TGCAGCGCTCCCCGCAGGCCGAGCACAGATACGCAGTATTTT.

This clonotype was recorded a few times. The V and J genes are TRBV4-1 and TRBJ1-2; the D is unclear. V was clipped by 1 base and J by 3 bases, with 6 bases between them. Germline assignment: CDR1 MGHRA and CDR2 YSYEKL. The CDR3 sequence is 13 residues long. CDR3: CASSQVRDYGYTF. In nucleotides, the CDR3 is TGCGCCAGCAGCCAAGTTAGAGACTATGGCTACACCTTC.

This clonotype has at least ten counts. V gene TRBV18 combines with J gene TRBJ2-5; 14 bases align to TRBD2. The CDR3 spans 15 residues. J gave up 3 bases and V 8 bases, and 5 bases lay outside the gene matches. CDR1 and CDR2 (germline): KGHSH, LQKENI. The CDR3 DNA follows: TGTGCCAGCAGCGCGACTAGCGGGGGGGAAGAGACCCAGTACTTC. Its translation: CASSATSGGEETQYF.

There are many counts of this clonotype. J is TRBJ1-1 and V is TRBV5-1; possibly TRBD1 for D (5 bases). Trimming took 2 bases from V and 0 from J, leaving 8 bases between them. Germline V gene data show CDR1 as SGHRS and CDR2 as YFSETQ. The CDR3 extends over 14 amino acids. In nucleotides, the CDR3 is TGCGCCAGCAGCTTTGGGGGAATGAACACTGAAGCTTTCTTT. Its protein is CASSFGGMNTEAFF.

The sample holds a few counts of this clonotype. The chain carries TRBV10-1 and TRBJ2-1; tentative D call: TRBD2 (6 bases). The CDR3 runs 13 residues. CDR1 and CDR2 (germline): WNHNN, SYGVQD (reference sequence). Between the trimmed V and J ends, which lost 0 bases and 8 bases, there was a span of 8 bases. The CDR3 spells CASSESGRYEQFF. CDR3 DNA: TGCGCCAGCAGTGAGTCGGGGAGGTATGAGCAGTTCTTC.

In this sample, this clonotype turned up many times. The CDR3: CASSITGANVLTF. The CDR3 DNA reads as TGTGCCAGCAGCATTACTGGGGCCAACGTCCTGACTTTC. The J gene is TRBJ2-6, the V gene TRBV7-6, with D uncertain. Trimming took 5 bases from V and 2 from J, leaving 4 bases between them. CDR3 length equals 13 residues. CDR1 and CDR2 (germline): SGHVS, FNYEAQ.